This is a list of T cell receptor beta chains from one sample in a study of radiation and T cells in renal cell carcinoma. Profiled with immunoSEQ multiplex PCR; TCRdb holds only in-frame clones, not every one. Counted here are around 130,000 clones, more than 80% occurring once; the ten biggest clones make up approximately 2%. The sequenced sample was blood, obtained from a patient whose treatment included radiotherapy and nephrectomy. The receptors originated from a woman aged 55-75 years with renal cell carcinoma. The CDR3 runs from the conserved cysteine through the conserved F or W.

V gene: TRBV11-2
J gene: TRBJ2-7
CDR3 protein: CASSLDWDSTYEQYF

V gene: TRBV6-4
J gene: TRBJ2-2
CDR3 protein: CASSELAAGNTGELFF

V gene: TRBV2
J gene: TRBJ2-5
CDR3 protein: CATGDRVETQYF

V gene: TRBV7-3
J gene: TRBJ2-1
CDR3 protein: CASSSGASTPYNEQFF

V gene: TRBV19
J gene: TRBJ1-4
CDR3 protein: CASSSTGTNEKLFF

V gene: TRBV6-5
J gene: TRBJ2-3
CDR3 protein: CASSYGLGTDTQYF

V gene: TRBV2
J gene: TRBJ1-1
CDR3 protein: CASSEARFGVRTEAFF

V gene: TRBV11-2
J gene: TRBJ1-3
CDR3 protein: CASSLDGPMSSGNTIYF

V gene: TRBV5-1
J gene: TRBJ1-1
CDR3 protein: CASSSDGALFEAFF

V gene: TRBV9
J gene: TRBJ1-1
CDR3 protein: CASSVKTGGAAEAFF

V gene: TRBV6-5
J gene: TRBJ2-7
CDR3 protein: CASSVGEQFYEQYF

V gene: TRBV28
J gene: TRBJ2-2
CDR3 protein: CASSLAGGASGELFF

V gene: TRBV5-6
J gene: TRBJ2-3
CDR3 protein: CASSWGEGTQYF

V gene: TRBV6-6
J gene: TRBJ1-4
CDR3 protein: CASSHGGTVINEKLFF

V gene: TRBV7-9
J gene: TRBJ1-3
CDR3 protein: CASSHRRHISSGNTIYF

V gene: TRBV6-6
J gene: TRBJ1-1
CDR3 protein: CASSRQGGEGEAFF

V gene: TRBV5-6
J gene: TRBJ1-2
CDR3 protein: CASSMGAGDYGYTF

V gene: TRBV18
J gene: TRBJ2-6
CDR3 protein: CASSPLRIHSGANVLTF

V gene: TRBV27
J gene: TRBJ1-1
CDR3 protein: CASSPRTSTEAFF

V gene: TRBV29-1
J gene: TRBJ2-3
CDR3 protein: CSVEQGGRQYF

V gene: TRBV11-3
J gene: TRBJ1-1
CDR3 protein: CASSFGPNTEAFF

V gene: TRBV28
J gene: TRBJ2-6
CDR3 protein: CASSFWEGSRSGANVLTF

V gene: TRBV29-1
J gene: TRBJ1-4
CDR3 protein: CSAQGFGEKLFF

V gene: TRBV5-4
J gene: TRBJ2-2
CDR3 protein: CASRDWTGAGELFF

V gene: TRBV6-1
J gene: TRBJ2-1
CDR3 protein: CASSLDRADEQFF

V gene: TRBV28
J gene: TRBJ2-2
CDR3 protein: CASTRTASNTGELFF

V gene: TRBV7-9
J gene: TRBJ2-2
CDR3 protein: CASSWTVTGELFF

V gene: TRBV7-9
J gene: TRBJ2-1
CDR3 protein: CASSHRETGDNEQFF

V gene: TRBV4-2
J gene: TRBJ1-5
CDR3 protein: CASSQGTTDTYSNQPQHF

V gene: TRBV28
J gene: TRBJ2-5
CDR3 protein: CASSPWDTKETQYF

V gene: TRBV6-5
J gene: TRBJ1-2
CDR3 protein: CASTASGGYTF

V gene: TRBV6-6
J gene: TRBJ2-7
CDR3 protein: CASSPLGEQYF

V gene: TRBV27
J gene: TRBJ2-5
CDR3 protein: CANPLLETQYF

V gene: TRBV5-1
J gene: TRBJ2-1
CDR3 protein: CASSSPLAGDVNEQFF

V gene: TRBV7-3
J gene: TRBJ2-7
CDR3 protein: CASSLGEGNEQYF

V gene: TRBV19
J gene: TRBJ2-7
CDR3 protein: CASSINRDYEQYF

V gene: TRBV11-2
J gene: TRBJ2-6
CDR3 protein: CASSLDPPSSGANVLTF

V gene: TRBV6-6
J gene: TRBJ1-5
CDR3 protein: CASTEISNQPQHF

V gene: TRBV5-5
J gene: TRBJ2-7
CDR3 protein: CASSFPGRTGNEQYF

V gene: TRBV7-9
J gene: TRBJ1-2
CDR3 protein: CASSLAPGLYGYTF

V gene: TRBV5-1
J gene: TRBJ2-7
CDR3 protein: CASSPGGGGHSEQYF

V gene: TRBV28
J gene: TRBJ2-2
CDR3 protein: CASSLTKANTGELFF

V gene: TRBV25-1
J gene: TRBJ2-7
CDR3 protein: CASSEHGVGEQYF

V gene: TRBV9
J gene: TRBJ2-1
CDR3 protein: CASSVWREGYNEQFF

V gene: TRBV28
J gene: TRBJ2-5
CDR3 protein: CASSSGEEETQYF

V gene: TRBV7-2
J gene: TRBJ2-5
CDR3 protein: CASSLVYQETQYF

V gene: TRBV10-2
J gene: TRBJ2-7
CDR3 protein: CASSESKALPTYEQYF